This TCR beta chain was identified in a study of cytomegalovirus exposure and HLA in healthy donors. Study-wide results and limits: A later analysis linked a missense DCLRE1C variant to TCR beta V- and J-gene trimming.

Regarding this clone: No antigen is known for it.

It was with 60 Vbeta and 13 Jbeta primers that the PCR ran. Libraries were prepared by immunoSEQ multiplex PCR; TCRdb keeps only in-frame clonotypes and omits some of them. The sample includes 160,000 or so clones, roughly 78% seen only once; the top ten take roughly 2%. The sequencing input was PBMCs. This clonotype was sampled from a man in his forties or fifties in good health and CMV-seronegative.

The CDR3 loop reads CASRGLAAGDTQYF. In DNA, the CDR3 is TGTGCCAGCCGAGGACTAGCGGCGGGGGATACGCAGTATTTT. This sequence joins TRBV27 and TRBJ2-3; 10 positions agree with TRBD2. Germline V gene sequence: CDR1 MNHEY, CDR2 SMNVEV (reference sequence). This CDR3 region has 14 residues. V was pared by 8 bases and J by 6 bases, with 8 bases of the junction left unmatched.